This is a list of T cell receptor beta chains from one sample in a study of shared clonotypes between healthy human individuals. The table came from immunoSEQ multiplex PCR; TCRdb's copy has only in-frame clones and leaves some out. Found here are around 1.9 million clones, around 93% of them singletons; the top ten hold under 2%. The material sequenced was naive CD8+ T cells from PBMCs. The receptors come from a man aged 18 to 29 in good health. Some clones in this sample may be carry-over from other donors' samples. CDR3s include the opening cysteine and the closing phenylalanine or tryptophan. A D gene is named only where the DNA matches it firmly. Clone size appears in some rows only: once, few, many, or a class for an expanded clone.

V gene	J gene	clone size	D gene	CDR3 protein	CDR3 DNA
TRBV19	TRBJ1-5	.	.	CASSAPGGSWPQHF	TGTGCCAGTAGTGCCCCTGGGGGATCTTGGCCCCAGCATTTT
TRBV27	TRBJ2-1	.	.	CASSLLGNEQFF	TGTGCCAGCAGTTTATTAGGTAATGAGCAGTTCTTC
TRBV6-1	TRBJ1-5	.	TRBD1	CASSGGTGGNQPQHF	TGTGCCAGCAGTGGAGGGACAGGCGGCAATCAGCCCCAGCATTTT
TRBV10-3	TRBJ2-7	.	.	CAIRGPSITGASYEQYF	TGTGCCATCAGGGGCCCCTCGATTACGGGAGCAAGCTACGAGCAGTACTTC
TRBV7-9	TRBJ1-2	.	.	CASSLGGNYGYTF	TGTGCCAGCAGCTTAGGGGGCAACTATGGCTACACCTTC
TRBV11-2	TRBJ2-7	once	.	CASSPGPPYEQYF	TGTGCCAGCAGCCCGGGACCTCCCTACGAGCAGTACTTC
TRBV9	TRBJ2-2	.	.	CASSVEWGSTGELFF	TGTGCCAGCAGCGTAGAGTGGGGAAGTACCGGGGAGCTGTTTTTT
TRBV7-2	TRBJ2-3	.	TRBD2	CASPKGGDPSDTQYF	TGTGCCAGCCCCAAGGGAGGGGATCCCTCAGATACGCAGTATTTT
TRBV28	TRBJ2-6	.	.	CASSIASGAGANVLTF	TGTGCCAGCAGTATCGCTTCGGGGGCTGGGGCCAACGTCCTGACTTTC
TRBV4-2	TRBJ2-1	.	TRBD2	CASSQGIGLAVYNEQFF	TGTGCCAGCAGCCAAGGGATAGGACTAGCGGTGTACAATGAGCAGTTCTTC
TRBV7-8	TRBJ2-7	.	.	CASSLAWQAYEQYF	TGTGCCAGCAGCTTAGCTTGGCAGGCCTACGAGCAGTACTTC
TRBV7-9	TRBJ1-4	.	TRBD1	CASSLEGWDRNFNEKLFF	TGTGCCAGCAGCTTAGAAGGATGGGACAGAAATTTCAATGAAAAACTGTTTTTT
TRBV27	TRBJ2-7	.	TRBD2	CASSLSGRGGYEQYF	TGTGCCAGCAGTCTCTCTGGGAGGGGAGGGTACGAGCAGTACTTC
TRBV7-9	TRBJ1-2	.	.	CASSFLAGNHGYTF	TGTGCCAGCAGCTTCCTTGCAGGGAATCACGGCTACACCTTC
TRBV6-1	TRBJ2-7	.	TRBD2	CASSELTGRAYEQYF	TGTGCCAGCAGTGAATTGACGGGGAGGGCCTACGAGCAGTACTTC
TRBV10-3	TRBJ2-5	.	.	CASTGTPRETQYF	TGTGCCAGTACCGGGACCCCAAGAGAGACCCAGTACTTC
TRBV7-9	TRBJ2-5	few	.	CASSHRQGLQETQYF	TGTGCCAGCAGCCATAGACAGGGACTCCAAGAGACCCAGTACTTC
TRBV19	TRBJ1-2	.	.	CASSIDPENYGYTF	TGTGCCAGTAGTATAGATCCAGAGAACTATGGCTACACCTTC
TRBV5-4	TRBJ1-1	once	.	CASSLIRETNTEAFF	TGTGCCAGCAGCTTGATAAGGGAAACGAACACTGAAGCTTTCTTT
TRBV6-1	TRBJ1-1	.	.	CASSEASGDTEAFF	TGTGCCAGCAGTGAAGCATCGGGTGACACTGAAGCTTTCTTT
TRBV28	TRBJ1-5	.	.	CASSLGRGIDQPQHF	TGTGCCAGCAGCCTGGGACGGGGCATTGATCAGCCCCAGCATTTT
TRBV7-2	TRBJ1-5	.	.	CASSSYANQPQHF	TGTGCCAGCAGCTCCTATGCCAATCAGCCCCAGCATTTT
TRBV6-1	TRBJ2-1	.	TRBD2	CATLAGEQFF	TGTGCCACCCTAGCGGGAGAGCAGTTCTTC
TRBV6-5	TRBJ1-1	few	TRBD1	CASSPRTGANTEAFF	TGTGCCAGCAGTCCAAGGACAGGGGCGAACACTGAAGCTTTCTTT
TRBV18	TRBJ2-7	.	TRBD1	CASSPIRQGNTYEQYF	TGTGCCAGCTCACCTATTCGACAGGGGAACACCTACGAGCAGTACTTC
TRBV28	TRBJ1-2	.	.	CASSFGSGSGGYTF	TGTGCCAGCAGTTTCGGGTCAGGGTCGGGTGGCTACACCTTC
TRBV19	TRBJ2-1	.	TRBD1	CASSPGTGVGEQFF	TGTGCCAGTAGTCCCGGGACAGGGGTTGGTGAGCAGTTCTTC
TRBV7-6	TRBJ1-1	.	.	CASGGAGDRGNTEAFF	TGTGCCAGCGGCGGTGCAGGGGATAGGGGGAACACTGAAGCTTTCTTT
TRBV4-3	TRBJ2-1	.	TRBD2	CASSPLAGAGNEQFF	TGCGCCAGCAGCCCCTTAGCGGGAGCCGGGAATGAGCAGTTCTTC
TRBV27	TRBJ1-2	.	TRBD1	CASSLSFGDRVYGYTF	TGTGCCAGCAGTTTATCCTTCGGGGACAGGGTCTATGGCTACACCTTC
TRBV6-5	TRBJ1-1	.	.	CASSHKRGDAFF	TGTGCCAGCAGCCATAAACGGGGAGACGCTTTCTTT
TRBV19	TRBJ1-5	.	.	CASSRYREDGQPQHF	TGTGCCAGTAGTCGATACCGGGAAGACGGTCAGCCCCAGCATTTT
TRBV18	TRBJ1-4	.	.	CASSPWAGISTNEKLFF	TGTGCCAGCTCACCATGGGCAGGGATATCAACTAATGAAAAACTGTTTTTT
TRBV4-2	TRBJ1-1	.	TRBD1	CASSYNDRGITEAFF	TGTGCCAGCAGCTACAACGACAGGGGAATCACTGAAGCTTTCTTT
TRBV5-6	TRBJ2-1	.	TRBD1	CASSFGTDHNEQFF	TGTGCCAGCAGCTTCGGGACAGACCACAATGAGCAGTTCTTC
TRBV9	TRBJ2-7	.	.	CASSSSYEQYF	TGTGCCAGCAGCAGCTCCTACGAGCAGTACTTC
TRBV27	TRBJ2-1	.	TRBD2	CASSLRVAGTQDDNEQFF	TGTGCCAGCAGTTTAAGGGTAGCGGGAACACAGGACGACAATGAGCAGTTCTTC
TRBV15	TRBJ1-2	.	.	CATSSRFGTPGGYGYTF	TGTGCCACCAGCTCCCGGTTCGGGACCCCCGGAGGTTATGGCTACACCTTC
TRBV27	TRBJ2-3	.	.	CASSFISGGTDTQYF	TGTGCCAGCAGTTTCATTAGCGGAGGCACAGATACGCAGTATTTT
TRBV13	TRBJ1-1	.	.	CASSFGGLGTEAFF	TGTGCCAGCAGCTTCGGGGGCCTGGGCACTGAAGCTTTCTTT
TRBV27	TRBJ2-7	.	.	CASSLRASSYEQYF	TGTGCCAGCAGTTTACGCGCAAGCTCCTACGAGCAGTACTTC
TRBV28	TRBJ1-4	.	TRBD1	CASSLHFGTGEKLFF	TGTGCCAGCAGTTTGCATTTCGGGACAGGAGAAAAACTGTTTTTT
TRBV7-2	TRBJ2-1	.	.	CASSLTGLLRREQFF	TGTGCCAGCAGCCTGACGGGCCTCCTACGTCGTGAGCAGTTCTTC
TRBV28	TRBJ2-1	.	.	CASDVLSRTPNNEQFF	TGTGCCAGCGATGTATTAAGCAGGACACCTAACAATGAGCAGTTCTTC
TRBV4-2	TRBJ2-7	.	TRBD2	CASSPGLAGSYEQYF	TGTGCCAGCAGCCCAGGACTAGCGGGCTCCTACGAGCAGTACTTC
TRBV15	TRBJ2-1	.	TRBD2	CATRFSGSYNEQFF	TGTGCCACCAGGTTTAGCGGGTCCTACAATGAGCAGTTCTTC
TRBV29-1	TRBJ2-3	.	TRBD1	CSVDFTGGYTDTQYF	TGCAGCGTTGACTTCACAGGGGGCTACACAGATACGCAGTATTTT
TRBV11-2	TRBJ2-1	.	TRBD2	CASSSSGRRADEQFF	TGTGCCAGCAGCTCTAGCGGGAGGCGGGCGGATGAGCAGTTCTTC
TRBV30	TRBJ2-2	.	.	CAWSEGFLRGELFF	TGTGCCTGGAGTGAAGGGTTCTTGAGGGGGGAGCTGTTTTTT
TRBV7-9	TRBJ1-4	.	.	CASSPPPQGYNEKLFF	TGTGCCAGCAGCCCCCCCCCACAGGGCTACAATGAAAAACTGTTTTTT
TRBV4-1	TRBJ2-7	.	.	CASSPGFGTYEQYF	TGCGCCAGCAGCCCCGGGTTCGGGACCTACGAGCAGTACTTC
TRBV5-6	TRBJ2-5	.	TRBD1	CASSAILTGESGMEETQYF	TGTGCCAGCAGCGCGATTTTGACAGGGGAATCGGGAATGGAAGAGACCCAGTACTTC
TRBV11-1	TRBJ2-7	.	.	CASSSLNYEQYF	TGTGCCAGCAGCTCTCTCAACTACGAGCAGTACTTC
TRBV4-1	TRBJ2-7	once	TRBD1	CASSPRDRGGEQYF	TGCGCCAGCAGCCCTAGGGACAGGGGAGGCGAGCAGTACTTC
TRBV19	TRBJ1-4	.	.	CASSARSGGSNEKLFF	TGTGCCAGTAGCGCCAGGTCGGGGGGATCTAATGAAAAACTGTTTTTT
TRBV11-3	TRBJ2-2	.	TRBD1	CASSLDLVGTGNTGELFF	TGTGCCAGCAGCTTAGATCTTGTTGGGACAGGGAACACCGGGGAGCTGTTTTTT